Presented here are 18 T cell receptor beta chains from one specimen sequenced in a study of vaccination and CD4 T cells after COVID-19. Cultured CD4+ T-cell DNA underwent Oncomine TCR Beta short-read sequencing. TCRdb processed the PCR reads anew with MiXCR; each CDR3 protein has one entry. There are roughly 14,000 distinct CDR3 sequences in the sample; about 35% occur only once, and over 30% lies in the top ten. The treatment: approximately 10-day PBMC culture with coronavirus spike peptide pools or control peptides (ViraFEST assay). These receptors have no identified antigens. Sequenced: cultured CD4+ T cells from blood. These receptors were taken from a human donor with COVID-19.

V and J are TRBV6-1 and TRBJ2-1; 8 bases fit TRBD2. The CDR3 has 16 amino acids. The germline CDR1 and CDR2 sequences are MNHNS and SASEGT. J gave up 6 bases and V 2 bases, and 9 bases lay outside the gene matches. CDR3 sequence: CASSEYGGGPPNEQFF. The DNA for the CDR3 is TGTGCCAGCAGTGAATATGGCGGGGGGCCACCCAATGAGCAGTTCTTC.

The rearrangement joins TRBV20-1 to TRBJ1-5; D remains ambiguous. Germline values: CDR1 DFQATT, CDR2 SNEGSKA (reference sequence). Trimming removed 5 bases at V and 6 bases at J, with 17 bases between. The CDR3 loop spans 14 amino acids. The CDR3 sequence: CSAESQNRSQPQHF. CDR3 bases: TGCAGTGCTGAGAGCCAGAATCGAAGTCAGCCCCAGCATTTT.

V usage is TRBV19 and J usage is TRBJ1-2; D is unclear. This CDR3 contains 11 residues. With 0 bases removed from V and 8 bases from J, the gap between germline ends came to 4 bases. CDR1 is LNHDA and CDR2 is SQIVND in the germline V gene (reference sequence). This CDR3 is CASSIDSGYTF. CDR3 bases: TGTGCCAGTAGTATAGATTCCGGCTACACCTTC.

This clonotype was seen more than once but under ten times. The chain joins TRBV20-1 to TRBJ2-3; 10 nucleotides agree with TRBD2. Unmatched junction bases numbered 21, after V lost 4 bases and J lost 5 bases. Germline V CDR1 and CDR2: DFQATT, SNEGSKA (reference sequence). This CDR3 spans 19 amino acids. This CDR3 is CSATVLAGRPSSLIDTQYF. The CDR3 DNA reads TGCAGTGCTACCGTACTAGCGGGGCGACCGTCCTCGTTAATAGATACGCAGTATTTT.

Points on this clonotype: The junction and the germline gene differ at one end; a read error may be behind it. The genes are TRBV30 and TRBJ1-5; 7 positions agree with TRBD1. CDR1 and CDR2 (germline): GTSNPN, SVGIG (reference sequence). The CDR3 is made up of 14 amino acids. The CDR3 is CTWSVGTANQPQHF. The CDR3 DNA reads TGTACCTGGAGTGTAGGGACAGCGAATCAGCCCCAGCATTTT. The full variable domain, completed using reference TRBV30 and TRBJ1-5, is SQTIHQWPATLVQPVGSPLSLECTVEGTSNPNLYWYRQAAGRGLQLLFYSVGIGQISSEVPQNLSASRPQDRQFILSSKKLLLSDSGFYLCTWSVGTANQPQHFGDGTRLSIL.

Within the sample, this clonotype is medium-sized (0.01 to 0.1%). The chain combines TRBV27 with TRBJ1-1, with a tentative D call TRBD1 (5 bases). Trimming cost V 3 bases and J 6 bases, with 17 bases left between them. The CDR3 is made up of 15 amino acids. The germline gives CDR1 MNHEY, CDR2 SMNVEV (reference sequence). Here the CDR3 reads CASSFYVGAVAEAFF. In nucleotides, the CDR3 is TGTGCCAGCAGTTTCTACGTCGGGGCCGTCGCTGAAGCTTTCTTT.

Only one count was recorded for this clonotype. A single base separates this from a much larger clone, so it may be a read error. V is TRBV7-9 and J is TRBJ1-2; the D gene is possibly TRBD1 (5 bases). Germline CDR1 is SEHNR and CDR2 is FQNEAQ (reference sequence). The CDR3 sequence is 16 residues long. V dropped 5 bases and J dropped 4 bases, with 20 bases sitting between them. CDR3 nucleotides: TGTGCCAGCAGCCTCTCCCGGGACGGCCTTAGCTATGGCTACACCTTC. Protein: CASSLSRDGLSYGYTF.

The chain is built from TRBV19 and TRBJ2-5; a weak D match, TRBD1 (6 bases). This CDR3 contains 16 residues. Trimming pared 2 bases from V and 4 bases from J, leaving 17 bases between. CDR1 and CDR2 (germline): LNHDA, SQIVND (reference sequence). CDR3 in DNA: TGTGCCAGTAGTATACTAACAGGGAGCGAAGGAGAGACCCAGTACTTC. Amino acids: CASSILTGSEGETQYF.

The rearrangement links TRBV2 to TRBJ1-5; weak D call: TRBD1 (6 bases). The CDR3 is made up of 15 amino acids. Trimming pared 8 bases from V and 5 bases from J, leaving 19 bases between. CDR1 is SNHLY, CDR2 FYNNEI, per germline. CDR3 bases: TGTGCCAGCGCAGGATCCGGGACACCGGATCAGCCCCAGCATTTT. This sequence encodes CASAGSGTPDQPQHF.

The sample holds a few counts of this clonotype. The CDR3 sequence: CSAPGTSGVSTPSYEQYF. CDR3 nucleotides: TGCAGTGCTCCAGGGACTAGCGGGGTATCAACTCCCTCCTACGAGCAGTACTTC. This rearrangement joins TRBV20-1 to TRBJ2-7; 13 bases match TRBD2. Germline V gives CDR1 DFQATT, CDR2 SNEGSKA (reference sequence). V lost 5 bases and J lost 0; bases outside the gene matches: 13. The CDR3 has 18 residues.

CDR3 amino acids: CASSQGLNTGELFF. In DNA, the CDR3 is TGCGCCAGCAGCCAGGGGTTAAACACCGGGGAGCTGTTTTTT. The rearrangement links TRBV5-1 to TRBJ2-2, with a tentative D call TRBD1 (6 bases). This CDR3 has 14 residues. With 4 bases removed from V and 2 bases from J, the gap between germline ends came to 9 bases. The germline V gene has CDR1 SGHRS and CDR2 YFSETQ.

The genes are TRBV21-1 and TRBJ1-5. TRBV21-1 is a listed pseudogene. The CDR3 runs to 19 residues. The CDR3 region has the DNA TGTGCCAGCAGCAAAGCGTCGGGGTCAGCTATCCATAGCAATCAGCCCCAGCATTTT. Protein: CASSKASGSAIHSNQPQHF.

V is TRBV2 and J is TRBJ2-4; weak D call: TRBD2 (5 bases). The length of the CDR3 is 17 residues. V lost 2 bases to trimming and J lost 0 bases, with 14 bases between them. Germline CDR1 reads SNHLY; CDR2 reads FYNNEI. DNA for the CDR3: TGTGCCAGCAGTGAATTCGGGGTTCACCTAGCCAAAAACATTCAGTACTTC. Its translation: CASSEFGVHLAKNIQYF.

The chain links TRBV27 to TRBJ1-1, with D possibly TRBD1 on 5 matching bases. The germline V gene has CDR1 MNHEY and CDR2 SMNVEV (reference sequence). Deletions cut 3 bases from V and 2 bases from J, with 13 bases between. The CDR3 is made up of 15 amino acids. CDR3 residues: CASSLSPQGNTEAFF. DNA for the CDR3: TGTGCCAGCAGTTTGTCCCCCCAGGGAAACACTGAAGCTTTCTTT.

J is TRBJ2-1 and V is TRBV20-1; tentatively, D is TRBD1 or TRBD2 (5 bases each). Germline V gene data show CDR1 as DFQATT and CDR2 as SNEGSKA (reference sequence). V lost 5 bases to trimming and J lost 6 bases, with 20 bases between them. The CDR3 is 15 amino acids. For the CDR3, the DNA is TGCAGTGCTGACCCCGGGACCCGGGCCTTCAATGAGCAGTTCTTC. It specifies CSADPGTRAFNEQFF.

The chain couples TRBV6-1 to TRBJ1-1; 12 positions match TRBD1. Trimming removed 10 bases from V and 5 bases from J; junction bases left unmatched: 8. Germline CDR1 and CDR2: MNHNS and SASEGT. CDR3 length: 14 residues. For the CDR3, the DNA is TGTGCCACCCTGGGACAGGGGGCTGGTACTGAAGCTTTCTTT. Amino acids: CATLGQGAGTEAFF.

This sequence joins TRBV6-4 and TRBJ2-3; 14 positions match TRBD2. There are 15 residues in the CDR3. J was trimmed by 12 bases and V by 4 bases; bases with no gene match: 9. CDR1 and CDR2 (germline): MRHNA, SNTAGT. CDR3 sequence (DNA): TGTGCCAGCAGTGGGACTAGCGGGGGGAAACGAAATCAGTATTTT. It is translated as CASSGTSGGKRNQYF.

This chain joins TRBV5-4 and TRBJ1-1; D gene ambiguous. Germline CDR1 and CDR2: SGHNT and YYREEE (reference sequence). This CDR3 contains 12 residues. Deletions cut 2 bases from V and 10 bases from J, with 12 bases between. CDR3 in amino acids: CASSFLGAGAFF. The CDR3 DNA is TGTGCCAGCAGCTTTTTAGGCGCTGGAGCTTTCTTT.